Described below is a single T cell receptor (beta chain) sequence and its context. Its recognized antigen is unknown. No much larger clone exists at a distance of one base, and base qualities are not known. V loses 4 bases, J loses 4 bases, and the germline ends lie 17 bases apart. From the cysteine up to the phenylalanine, the CDR3 has a length of 16 residues. Just CDR3 DNA is preserved here, 48 bases in frame from base 1. CDR1 is given as MNHEY and CDR2 as SMNVEV, both from the germline V gene (reference sequence). The collaborating institutions used their own protocols to collect whole blood in K2EDTA tubes. For TCRbeta analysis, collaborator samples were shipped as frozen whole blood, as isolated PBMCs, or as DNA extracted from either sample type. These data belong to a study of blood T cell repertoires in COVID-19 (dated by TCRdb to 2018 to 2020). Context from the whole study: Samples covering the acute and convalescent phases of COVID-19 were provided by collaborators in the United States, Italy and Spain. The prospective study material was composed of cDNA or gDNA derived from T cells, B-cell-depleted T cells, or PBMCs. Deeply sampled blood TCRbeta repertoires from subjects exposed to, actively infected with, or recovered from COVID-19 were included in the dataset. The repertoires were made available in a free public database intended to serve as a resource for research on the immune response to SARS-CoV-2. Samples came from the ongoing ImmuneRACE study (first 160 participants) plus 1,254 subjects from 6 global collaborators. A de-identified subject ID, COVID-19 status, age in years and sex were almost always included in the sample metadata. Where HLA class I and class II types were available, the types were taken from metadata supplied by the sample provider, not from assay-based typing. The research as a whole found: The amount of clinical and demographic metadata varied by source and participant and was provided uncurated.

TCRbeta CDR3 regions were amplified from genomic DNA by means of the immunoSEQ Assay, a bias-controlled multiplex PCR. As for the original processing: The number of nucleated cells in each sample was estimated by amplification of reference gene primers within the assay. To quantify the absolute abundance of each unique TCRbeta CDR3 rearrangement, sequence reads were collapsed and filtered. For each sample, productive Simpson clonality was calculated as the square root of Simpson's diversity index across productive rearrangements. Imported from immuneACCESS, the table was reduced by TCRdb to in-frame sequences with V and J called. These copies leave out some clones; in studies compared against another copy, an unresolved V gene accounts for under half, and the cause of the remainder is not known. V, J and clone size are those of that table, while D and trimming were read from the DNA. Counted in this sample were approximately 170,000 clones; approximately 90% of them appeared once. 20% to 30% of the sample goes to the ten largest clones.

Sequencing was done on a sample of peripheral blood. This chain is built from TRBV27 and TRBJ1-3; the D segment cannot be called with confidence. This clonotype originated in a man between 60 and 70 years old with acute or convalescent COVID-19. The CDR3 protein sequence reads: CASSSIEGSAGNTIYF. The DNA sequence is TGTGCCAGCAGTTCGATTGAGGGATCGGCCGGAAACACCATATATTTT.